The clone carrying this T cell receptor beta chain was counted between two and nine times. This entry belongs to a study of human T cells and chemical hapten exposure. Overall study: Skin of the upper inner arm, approximately 2 cm by approximately 2 cm, received 2% DPC for sensitization.

Time point defined: patch test 2, 6 weeks after DPC sensitization. Regarding treatment: therapeutic diphenylcyclopropenone sensitization with weekly scalp DPC. In the original processing: Across samples, TCR counts had a median of about 92,000 and ranged from roughly 20,000 to 690,600. TCRdb re-derived calls from the RACE reads in MiXCR, one entry per CDR3 protein. V and J calls and clone size were set by TCRdb, not the authors. The table lists hundreds of thousands of distinct CDR3 sequences, roughly 6% of them singletons. Trimming cost V 4 bases and J 2 bases, with 15 bases left between them. The CDR3 sequence is 15 residues long. Germline values: CDR1 MNHNY, CDR2 SVGAGI (reference sequence).

The J gene is TRBJ2-7, the V gene TRBV6-6, with D uncertain. Here the sequenced sample was whole blood, taken in connection with sensitization to the hapten diphenylcyclopropenone (DPC). The clonotype originates from a woman between 18 and 29 years old with alopecia areata. Some clones in this sample may be carry-over from other donors' samples. The CDR3 is CASSFPGPLAYEQYF. The CDR3 DNA sequence: TGTGCCAGCAGTTTCCCCGGACCCCTAGCCTACGAGCAGTACTTC.